What follows describes a single T cell receptor beta chain. This CDR3 is 15 amino acids long. The V end was cut by 4 bases, the J end by 4 bases, with 15 bases between. The germline V gene has CDR1 KGHDR and CDR2 SFDVKD. This specimen belongs to a study of blood T cell repertoires in COVID-19. As handled by the study authors: Reference gene primers were amplified, and this amplification served to estimate nucleated cell counts. Measured with immunoSEQ multiplex PCR; TCRdb has only the in-frame clones, and not every one. V, J and clone size derive from that table, while D and trimming were established from the DNA sequence. The sample lists 200,000 to 300,000 clones, around 84% seen once, with more than 4.5% in the top ten.

Sequences were obtained from peripheral blood. The sequence was collected from a woman aged 55-70 years with COVID-19, enrolled during active disease. V usage is TRBV24-1 and J usage is TRBJ1-2, with TRBD1 as a possible D gene (6 bases). The CDR3 spells CATSEGQGHRYGYTF. The DNA for the CDR3 is TGTGCCACCAGTGAAGGGCAGGGGCATCGCTATGGCTACACCTTC.